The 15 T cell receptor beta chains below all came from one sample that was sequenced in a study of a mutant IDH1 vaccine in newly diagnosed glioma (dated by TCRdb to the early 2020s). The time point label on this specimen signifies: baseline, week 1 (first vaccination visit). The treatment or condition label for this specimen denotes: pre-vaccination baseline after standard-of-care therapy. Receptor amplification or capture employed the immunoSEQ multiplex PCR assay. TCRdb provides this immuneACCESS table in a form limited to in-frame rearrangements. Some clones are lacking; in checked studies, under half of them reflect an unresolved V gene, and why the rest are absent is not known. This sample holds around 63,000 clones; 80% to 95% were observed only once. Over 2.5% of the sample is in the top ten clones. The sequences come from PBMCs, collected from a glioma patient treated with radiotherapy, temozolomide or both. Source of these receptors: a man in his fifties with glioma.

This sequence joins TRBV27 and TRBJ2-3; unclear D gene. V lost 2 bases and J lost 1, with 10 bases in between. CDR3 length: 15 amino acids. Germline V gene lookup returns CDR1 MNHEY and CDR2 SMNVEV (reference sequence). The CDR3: CASSLSWQGTDTQYF. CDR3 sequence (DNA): TGTGCCAGCAGTTTAAGCTGGCAGGGCACAGATACGCAGTATTTT.

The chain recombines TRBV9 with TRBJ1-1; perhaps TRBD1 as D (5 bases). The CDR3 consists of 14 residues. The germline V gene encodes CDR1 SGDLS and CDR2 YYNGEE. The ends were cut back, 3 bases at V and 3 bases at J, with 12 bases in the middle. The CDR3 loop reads CASSAWDSDTEAFF. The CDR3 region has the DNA TGTGCCAGCAGCGCCTGGGACTCGGACACTGAAGCTTTCTTT.

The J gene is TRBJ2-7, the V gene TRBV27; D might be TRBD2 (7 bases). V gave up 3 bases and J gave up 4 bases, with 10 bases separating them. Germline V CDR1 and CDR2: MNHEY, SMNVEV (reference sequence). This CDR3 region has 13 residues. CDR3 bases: TGTGCCAGCAGTTTGGGGGGGCCGTACGAGCAGTACTTC. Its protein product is CASSLGGPYEQYF.

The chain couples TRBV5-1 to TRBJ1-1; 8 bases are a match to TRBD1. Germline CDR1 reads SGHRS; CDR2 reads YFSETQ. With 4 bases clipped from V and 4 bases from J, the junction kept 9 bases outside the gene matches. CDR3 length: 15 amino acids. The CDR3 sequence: CASSTGQGRGTEAFF. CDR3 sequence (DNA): TGCGCCAGCAGCACCGGACAGGGCCGGGGCACTGAAGCTTTCTTT.

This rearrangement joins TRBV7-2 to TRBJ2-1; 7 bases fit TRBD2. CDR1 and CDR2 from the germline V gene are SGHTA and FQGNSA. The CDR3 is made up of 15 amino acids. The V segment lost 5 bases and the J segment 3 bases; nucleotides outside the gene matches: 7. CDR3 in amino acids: CASSALRGNYNEQFF. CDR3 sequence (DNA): TGTGCCAGCAGCGCTCTGCGGGGGAACTACAATGAGCAGTTCTTC.

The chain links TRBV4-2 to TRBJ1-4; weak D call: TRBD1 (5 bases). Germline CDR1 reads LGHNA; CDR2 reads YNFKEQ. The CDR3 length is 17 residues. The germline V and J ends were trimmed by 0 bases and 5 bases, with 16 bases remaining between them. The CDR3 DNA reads TGTGCCAGCAGCCAAGATCCCCTTGACAGAGGCAATGAAAAACTGTTTTTT. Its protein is CASSQDPLDRGNEKLFF.

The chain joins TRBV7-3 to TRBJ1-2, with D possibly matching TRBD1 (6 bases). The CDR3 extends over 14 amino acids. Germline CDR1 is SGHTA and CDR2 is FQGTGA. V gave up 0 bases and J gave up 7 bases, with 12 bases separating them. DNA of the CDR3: TGTGCCAGCAGCTTAACGTCGGCAGGGGCTGGCTACACCTTC. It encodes CASSLTSAGAGYTF.

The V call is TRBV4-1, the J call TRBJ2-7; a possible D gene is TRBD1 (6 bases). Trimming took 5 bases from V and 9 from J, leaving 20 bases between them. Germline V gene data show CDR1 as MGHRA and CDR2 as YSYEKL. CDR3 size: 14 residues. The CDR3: CASSLDSRGQGQYF. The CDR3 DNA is TGCGCCAGCAGCTTAGACAGCCGGGGACAAGGGCAGTACTTC.

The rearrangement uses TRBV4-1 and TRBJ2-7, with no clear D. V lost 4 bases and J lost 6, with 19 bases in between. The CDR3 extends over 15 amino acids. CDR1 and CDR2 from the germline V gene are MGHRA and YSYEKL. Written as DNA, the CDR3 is TGCGCCAGCAGCCTAATTCACGGACGTGATGGCGAGCAGTACTTC. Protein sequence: CASSLIHGRDGEQYF.

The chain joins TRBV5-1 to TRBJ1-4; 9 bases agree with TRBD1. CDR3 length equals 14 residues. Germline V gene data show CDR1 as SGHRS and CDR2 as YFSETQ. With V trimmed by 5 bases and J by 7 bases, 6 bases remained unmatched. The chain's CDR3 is CASRAGTGSEKLFF. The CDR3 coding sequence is TGCGCCAGCAGAGCCGGGACAGGGTCTGAAAAACTGTTTTTT.

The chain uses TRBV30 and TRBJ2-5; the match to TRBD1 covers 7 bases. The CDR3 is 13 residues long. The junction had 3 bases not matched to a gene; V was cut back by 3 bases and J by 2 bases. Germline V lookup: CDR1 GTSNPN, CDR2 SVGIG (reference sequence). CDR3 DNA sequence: TGTGCCTGGAGGCCCAGGGGGCAAGAGACCCAGTACTTC. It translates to CAWRPRGQETQYF.

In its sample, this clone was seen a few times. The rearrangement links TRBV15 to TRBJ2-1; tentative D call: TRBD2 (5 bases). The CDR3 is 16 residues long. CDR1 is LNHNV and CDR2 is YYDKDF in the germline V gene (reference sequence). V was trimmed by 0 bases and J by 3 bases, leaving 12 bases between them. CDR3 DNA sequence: TGTGCCACCAGCAGAGATCGGTCTAGCAGCTACAATGAGCAGTTCTTC. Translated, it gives CATSRDRSSSYNEQFF. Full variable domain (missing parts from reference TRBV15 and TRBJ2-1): DAMVIQNPRYQVTQFGKPVTLSCSQTLNHNVMYWYQQKSSQAPKLLFHYYDKDFNNEADTPDNFQSRRPNTSFCFLDIRSPGLGDTAMYLCATSRDRSSSYNEQFFGPGTRLTVL.

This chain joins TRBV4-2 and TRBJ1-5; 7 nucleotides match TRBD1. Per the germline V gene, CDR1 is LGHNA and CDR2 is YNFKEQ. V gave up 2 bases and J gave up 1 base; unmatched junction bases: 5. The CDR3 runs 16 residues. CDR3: CASSQKTGVSNQPQHF. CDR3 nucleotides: TGTGCCAGCAGCCAAAAAACAGGGGTGAGCAATCAGCCCCAGCATTTT.

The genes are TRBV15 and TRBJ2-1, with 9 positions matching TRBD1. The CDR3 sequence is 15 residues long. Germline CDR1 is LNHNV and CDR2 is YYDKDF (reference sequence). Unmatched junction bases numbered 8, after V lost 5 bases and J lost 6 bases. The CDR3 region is CATSPRDRDVNEQFF. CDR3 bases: TGTGCCACCAGCCCCAGGGACAGGGACGTCAATGAGCAGTTCTTC.

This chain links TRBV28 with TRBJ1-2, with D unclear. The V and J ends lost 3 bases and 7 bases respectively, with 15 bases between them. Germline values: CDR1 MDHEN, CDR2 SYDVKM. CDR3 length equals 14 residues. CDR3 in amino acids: CASSFSLGSGGYTF. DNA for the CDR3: TGTGCCAGCAGTTTTTCTCTGGGCAGTGGTGGCTACACCTTC.